This passage covers 31 T cell receptor beta chains from one sample sequenced in a study of regulatory T cells after allogeneic stem cell transplantation. SMARTer RACE cDNA synthesis from RNA preceded amplification of the TCR beta CDR3 region. TCRdb fed the 5' RACE reads into MiXCR, producing one record per CDR3 protein. Seen here are roughly 4,700 distinct CDR3 sequences, around 95% observed once, and the top ten hold around 37%. Source: sorted CD4+ T cells from blood (whether regulatory or conventional is not recorded), taken 30 days after allogeneic stem cell transplant. These receptors were taken from a human patient who had an allogeneic stem cell transplant, so the T cells may come from the graft donor.

This clonotype was detected only a few times. The junction differs from germline at one of its ends, possibly a read error. This chain uses TRBV11-2 with TRBJ2-7; D assignment may be TRBD1 or TRBD2 (6 bases each). This CDR3 region has 15 residues. The V gene's germline CDR1 is SGHAT and CDR2 FQNNGV. The CDR3 nucleotides read TGTGCCAGCCGCTTAGCCCCGGGGGCTCCCTATGAGCAGTACTTC. Protein sequence: CASRLAPGAPYEQYF.

As regards this clonotype: The junction does not match germline at one end; this may be a read error. The CDR3 coding sequence is TGCGCCAGCAGCTTGAGGGGAGACGCGGATTATGACTACACCTTC. This gives the protein CASSLRGDADYDYTF. V and J are TRBV5-1 and TRBJ1-2; D possibly corresponds to TRBD1 (5 bases). This CDR3 region has 15 residues. The germline gives CDR1 SGHRS, CDR2 YFSETQ.

Notes on this clonotype: Just one base apart from a much larger clone, this may be a read error. The chain carries TRBV13 and TRBJ2-3; 8 nucleotides match TRBD2. V shed 5 bases and J 6 bases; nucleotides not matched to a gene: 10. The CDR3 length is 15 residues. CDR1 and CDR2 (germline): PRHDT, FYEKMQ (reference sequence). CDR3 nucleotide sequence: TGTGCCAGCAGCCGCCCTTGGCGGGGGGTCGATACGCAGTATTTT. Translated: CASSRPWRGVDTQYF.

This chain uses TRBV11-2 with TRBJ2-7; D perhaps matches TRBD1 (6 bases). The V gene lost 4 bases and the J gene lost 2 bases, with 15 bases spanning the gap. The CDR3 extends over 15 amino acids. CDR1 SGHAT and CDR2 FQNNGV come from the germline V gene. This chain's CDR3 is CASSCAPGAPYEQYF. CDR3 coding DNA: TGTGCCAGCAGCTGTGCCCCAGGGGCGCCCTACGAGCAGTACTTC.

Points on this clonotype: The junction and the germline gene differ at one end; a read error may be behind it. The chain uses TRBV20-1 and TRBJ2-3; D is possibly TRBD2 (6 bases). Per the germline V gene, CDR1 is DFQATT and CDR2 is SNEGSKA (reference sequence). The CDR3 has 15 amino acids. The CDR3 protein is CCARDPSGEVDTQYF. CDR3 bases: TGCTGTGCTAGAGATCCGTCGGGAGAGGTAGATACGCAGTATTTT.

As regards this clonotype: A read error may produce the germline difference seen at one junction end. The chain employs TRBV20-1 and TRBJ1-1; no definite D call. The germline gives CDR1 DFQATT, CDR2 SNEGSKA (reference sequence). The CDR3 consists of 13 residues. The CDR3 DNA sequence: TGCAGTGCTAGAAAAGTCGGGTCCACTGACGCTTTCTTT. Protein sequence: CSARKVGSTDAFF.

A remark on this clonotype: Likely a read error: the CDR3 ends without its conserved phenylalanine or tryptophan. The limits of the CDR3 on the DNA are not certain, so only TCRdb's listed CDR3 is given. The CDR3: CSSHPTGSYIPPRLL. The chain carries TRBV2 and TRBJ1-6. 15 amino acids form the CDR3, both terminal residues included. Germline CDR1 is SNHLY and CDR2 is FYNNEI.

Turning to this clonotype: Germline is not matched at one junction end, which may reflect a read error. The chain uses TRBV5-1 and TRBJ1-2, with D possibly being TRBD1 (6 bases). The CDR3 extends over 15 amino acids. Germline assignment: CDR1 SGHRS and CDR2 YFSETQ. CDR3 protein: CASSLGGDTEYEYSF. CDR3 nucleotides: TGCGCCAGCAGCTTGGGGGGGGACACGGAGTATGAATACTCCTTC.

This chain links TRBV20-1 with TRBJ2-7, with D tentatively TRBD2 (6 bases). The CDR3 extends over 14 amino acids. Germline loops: CDR1 DFQATT, CDR2 SNEGSKA (reference sequence). The CDR3 sequence: CRAEGPGECYEQYF. CDR3 in DNA: TGCAGGGCCGAAGGCCCGGGAGAGTGCTACGAGCAGTACTTC.

Points on this clonotype: As the CDR3 is not closed by the conserved phenylalanine or tryptophan, this likely results from a read error. The DNA is omitted, as the CDR3 cannot be located on it reliably, and the CDR3 follows TCRdb's listing. This chain joins TRBV5-1 and TRBJ1-2; the table's D call TRBD1 went unverified against the DNA. Germline CDR1 SGHRS, CDR2 YFSETQ. The CDR3 comprises 14 residues, both ends counted. The CDR3 region is CARGLRGGNQTDNT.

This chain joins TRBV29-1 and TRBJ2-1, with D uncertain. The ends were cut back, 6 bases at V and 9 bases at J, with 27 bases in the middle. The V gene's germline CDR1 is SQVTM and CDR2 ANQGSEA. This CDR3 has 16 amino acids. CDR3 nucleotide sequence: TGCAGCGTGACCCCCAGGACCGGCGGCTCATGCAGTGAGCAGTTCTTC. Residues: CSVTPRTGGSCSEQFF.

In regard to this clonotype: Because the CDR3's place on the DNA is in doubt, the DNA is left out and the CDR3 is given as listed by TCRdb. V usage is TRBV20-1 and J usage is TRBJ1-5; the DNA was not compared with TRBD1, the D call given in the table. Germline CDR1 and CDR2: DFQATT and SNEGSKA (reference sequence). The CDR3 extends over 14 residues, inclusive of both ends. The CDR3 loop reads CSASWGMGNQPLHF.

This clonotype was seen a single time. A junction end diverges from the germline sequence, so it may reflect a read error. This rearrangement joins TRBV11-3 to TRBJ2-7; maybe TRBD1 (6 bases). CDR3 length equals 15 residues. In germline, CDR1 is SGHNT, CDR2 YENEEA. CDR3 in DNA: TGTGCCAGCAGCTTAGCGCCAGGGGCCCCCAACGAGCAGTGCTTC. Protein: CASSLAPGAPNEQCF.

Comment on this clonotype: One end of the junction varies from germline; a read error may be responsible. The chain is built from TRBV6-5 and TRBJ2-1; D perhaps matches TRBD2 (6 bases). The DNA end lines up better with TRBJ2-5; the J call may be wrong. The CDR3 spans 14 residues. CDR1 is MNHEY and CDR2 is SVGAGI in the germline V gene. The CDR3 loop is CASSPRDGQKGQYF. DNA for the CDR3: TGCGCCAGCAGTCCGCGGGACGGACAAAAGGGCCAGTACTTC.

A word on this clonotype: Compared with germline, one end of the junction differs, possibly owing to a read error. This sequence joins TRBV2 and TRBJ1-6; unclear D gene. Looked up from germline, CDR1 is SNHLY and CDR2 is FYNNEI. The CDR3 runs to 15 residues. The CDR3 spells CASSPMRSYNRTLHW. The DNA of the CDR3 is TGTGCCAGCAGCCCCATGCGATCGTATAATAGAACACTCCACTGG.

On this clonotype itself: A read error may produce the germline difference seen at one junction end. V and J are TRBV20-1 and TRBJ2-5; D is perhaps TRBD2 (7 bases). CDR1 and CDR2 from the germline V gene are DFQATT and SNEGSKA (reference sequence). This CDR3 is built from 14 residues. The CDR3 nucleotides are TGCAGTGCTAGGGTCGGGGGGCCCCCGGAGACCCAGTACTTT. Its protein is CSARVGGPPETQYF.

The J gene is TRBJ1-5, the V gene TRBV20-1; possibly TRBD1 for D (5 bases). CDR1 is DFQATT, CDR2 SNEGSKA, per germline (reference sequence). Trimming pared 3 bases from V and 3 bases from J, leaving 12 bases between. This CDR3 spans 14 amino acids. The CDR3 sequence is CSASQGMTNQPQHF. CDR3 coding DNA: TGCAGTGCTAGTCAGGGAATGACCAATCAGCCCCAGCATTTT.

This clonotype was observed once. An end of the junction differs from the germline gene, which may be a read error. The chain links TRBV20-1 to TRBJ1-1; D is ambiguous. Germline V CDR1 and CDR2: DFQATT, SNEGSKA (reference sequence). The CDR3 runs to 11 residues. The CDR3 spells CDASALGGAFF. The CDR3 DNA is TGTGATGCCAGCGCACTGGGAGGCGCTTTCTTT.

The V gene is TRBV20-1, the J gene TRBJ1-1; D ambiguous. The V gene lost 6 bases and the J gene lost 11 bases, with 16 bases spanning the gap. The CDR3 is 11 amino acids. Germline-derived CDR1 and CDR2 are DFQATT and SNEGSKA (reference sequence). CDR3 sequence: CSAGGLGGAFF. CDR3 coding DNA: TGCAGTGCCGGTGGACTGGGAGGCGCTTTCTTT.

As regards this clonotype: The junction departs from germline at one end; a sequencing error may be responsible. The genes are TRBV11-2 and TRBJ2-7, with a weak D call TRBD1 (5 bases). The CDR3 has 15 residues. The germline gives CDR1 SGHAT, CDR2 FQNNGV. The CDR3 bases are TGTGCCAGCAGCTTAGCCCCAGGGCATCTCTGCGAGCACTACTTC. This gives the protein CASSLAPGHLCEHYF.

The J gene is TRBJ2-5, the V gene TRBV5-4; the match to TRBD2 covers 7 bases. The J call may be in error: the DNA end matches TRBJ2-3 better. Germline CDR1 SGHNT, CDR2 YYREEE (reference sequence). This CDR3 is built from 15 residues. CDR3 in amino acids: CASSLRGRGEETQYF. The CDR3 bases are TGTGCCAGCAGCTTGAGGGGACGGGGGGAGGAGACCCAGTATTTT.

This clonotype was counted a single time. This rearrangement joins TRBV11-2 to TRBJ2-7; D possibly matches TRBD1 or TRBD2 (6 bases each). The ends were cut back, 1 base at V and 2 bases at J, with 12 bases in the middle. CDR1 and CDR2 (germline): SGHAT, FQNNGV. CDR3 length: 15 amino acids. CDR3 in amino acids: CASSLARGGPYEQYF. CDR3 bases: TGTGCCAGCAGCTTAGCCCGAGGGGGGCCCTACGAGCAGTACTTC. The variable domain in full, completed from reference TRBV11-2 and TRBJ2-7, reads EAGVAQSPRYKIIEKRQSVAFWCNPISGHATLYWYQQILGQGPKLLIQFQNNGVVDDSQLPKDRFSAERLKGVDSTLKIQPAKLEDSAVYLCASSLARGGPYEQYFGPGTRLTVT.

This clonotype was observed a single time. No conserved phenylalanine or tryptophan ends this CDR3, so it is likely a read error. It is unclear where the CDR3 begins or ends on the DNA, so no DNA is shown, and the CDR3 is as TCRdb lists it. This chain links TRBV5-1 with TRBJ1-1. Ends included, the CDR3 has 15 residues. The germline CDR1 and CDR2 sequences are SGHRS and YFSETQ. The CDR3 is CASSLGGCESAERYI.

Turning to this clonotype: An end of the junction does not agree with germline; a read error may underlie this. The J gene is TRBJ2-1, the V gene TRBV29-1, with D perhaps being TRBD1 or TRBD2 (7 bases each). The DNA end is a closer match to TRBJ2-7, so the J assignment may be wrong. Germline-derived CDR1 and CDR2 are SQVTM and ANQGSEA. This CDR3 is 16 amino acids long. The CDR3 DNA reads as TGCCGCGTGACCAGCGGGATAGGGGGCTCATACAATGAGCAGTACTTC. Amino acids: CRVTSGIGGSYNEQYF.

Worth noting for this clonotype: Sequence at one end of the junction differs from germline and may be a read error. The V call is TRBV20-1, the J call TRBJ2-2, with 9 bases matching TRBD2. The V gene's germline CDR1 is DFQATT and CDR2 SNEGSKA (reference sequence). The CDR3 spans 18 residues. CDR3 sequence: CSARGSGGRTGGTGALFF. The CDR3 DNA reads TGCAGTGCTAGAGGGAGCGGGGGGAGGACAGGCGGCACCGGGGCGCTGTTTTTT.

The V and J genes are TRBV20-1 and TRBJ2-3, with 8 bases aligning to TRBD2. V was clipped by 0 bases and J by 14 bases; unmatched bases: 16. The CDR3 runs 15 residues. The germline CDR1 and CDR2 sequences are DFQATT and SNEGSKA (reference sequence). In nucleotides, the CDR3 is TGCAGTGCTAGAGATCCAGCGGGAGAGGGCGATAAGCCGTATTTT. Protein: CSARDPAGEGDKPYF.

The rearrangement joins TRBV5-1 to TRBJ1-2, with a tentative D call TRBD1 (6 bases). The CDR3 sequence is 15 residues long. Germline-derived CDR1 and CDR2 are SGHRS and YFSETQ. DNA of the CDR3: TGCTCCACCAGCTTGAGGGGGTACACGGATTATGGCTACACCTTC. Its protein product is CSTSLRGYTDYGYTF.

Remarks on this clonotype: A junction end diverges from the germline sequence, so it may reflect a read error. This chain joins TRBV6-5 and TRBJ2-1, with 9 bases fitting TRBD2. CDR1 MNHEY and CDR2 SVGAGI come from the germline V gene. This CDR3 has 15 amino acids. The CDR3 here is CASRPLAGGPGEPFF. The DNA for the CDR3 is TGTGCCAGCAGGCCCCTGGCGGGAGGGCCGGGTGAGCCGTTCTTC.

With respect to this clonotype: At one boundary the junction diverges from the germline segment, which might be a read error. This sequence joins TRBV5-1 and TRBJ1-2; D might be TRBD1 (6 bases). There are 15 residues in the CDR3. CDR1 is SGHRS, CDR2 YFSETQ, per germline. DNA of the CDR3: TGCGCCAGCACCTGGAAGGGGGACACGGCTTATGGGCAGAACTTC. Its translation is CASTWKGDTAYGQNF.

As concerns this clonotype: Given the absence of the conserved phenylalanine or tryptophan at the CDR3 end, a read error is likely. The genes are TRBV3-1 and TRBJ2-1; no definite D call. This CDR3 region has 12 residues. The germline V gene encodes CDR1 LGHDT and CDR2 YNNKEL (reference sequence). The CDR3 is CASRQDSNAQFL. In DNA, the CDR3 is TGTGCCAGCCGCCAAGATTCCAATGCGCAGTTCCTC.

With regard to this clonotype: The missing conserved phenylalanine or tryptophan at the end of this CDR3 makes a read error likely. The limits of the CDR3 on the DNA are not certain, so only TCRdb's listed CDR3 is given. This chain joins TRBV5-1 and TRBJ2-7. Inclusive of both ends, the CDR3 amounts to 16 amino acids. In germline, CDR1 is SGHRS, CDR2 YFSETQ. CDR3 amino acids: CASSVSVCFGSYDQNC.